The sequence of this T cell receptor (beta chain) was determined in a study of T-cell memory formation after mild COVID-19. Across the whole study: Largely donor-specific sequence clusters came from two donors. Study-level results: Second-wave clones peaking on day 37 lacked confirmed SARS-CoV-2 specificity. Cross-reactive memory seemingly joined, as some responding clones were found in pre-infection memory.

Note on this clonotype: Its antigen remains unidentified.

Germline CDR1 SGHTA, CDR2 FQGTGA. The CDR3 runs to 14 residues. The V end was cut by 5 bases, the J end by 6 bases, with 14 bases between. 5'RACE primed from the constant segment yielded TCR alpha and TCR beta cDNA libraries bearing sample barcodes and UMIs. TCRdb re-derived calls from the 5' RACE reads in MiXCR, one entry per CDR3 protein. Of hundreds of thousands of distinct CDR3 sequences detected, 15% appear once; the ten largest clones hold under 2.5%. V usage is TRBV7-3 and J usage is TRBJ2-1; D gene ambiguous. Sequencing was carried out using PBMCs or a T cell subset sorted from them (not recorded which). The TCR comes from an adult woman who had mild COVID-19 (a few samples of this study predate the infection). Cell type and time point are not known. The CDR3 spells CASSQSGVGNEQFF. Written as DNA, the CDR3 is TGTGCCAGCAGCCAGAGTGGGGTGGGCAATGAGCAGTTCTTC.